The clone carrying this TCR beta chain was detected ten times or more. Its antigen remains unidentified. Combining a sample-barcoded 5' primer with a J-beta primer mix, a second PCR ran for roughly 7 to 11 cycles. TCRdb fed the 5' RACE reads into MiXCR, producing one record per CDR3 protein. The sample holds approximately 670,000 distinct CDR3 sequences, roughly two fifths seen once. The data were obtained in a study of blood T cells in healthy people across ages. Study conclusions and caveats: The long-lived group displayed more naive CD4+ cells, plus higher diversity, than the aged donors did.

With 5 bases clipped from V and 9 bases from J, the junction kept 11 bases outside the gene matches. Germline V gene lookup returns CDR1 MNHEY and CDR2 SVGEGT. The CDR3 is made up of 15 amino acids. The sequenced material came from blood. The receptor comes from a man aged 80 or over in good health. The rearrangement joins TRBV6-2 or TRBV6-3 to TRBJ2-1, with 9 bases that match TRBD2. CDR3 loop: CASSRAGGAQAEQFF. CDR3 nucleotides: TGTGCCAGCAGTAGAGCGGGGGGTGCACAAGCTGAGCAGTTCTTC.